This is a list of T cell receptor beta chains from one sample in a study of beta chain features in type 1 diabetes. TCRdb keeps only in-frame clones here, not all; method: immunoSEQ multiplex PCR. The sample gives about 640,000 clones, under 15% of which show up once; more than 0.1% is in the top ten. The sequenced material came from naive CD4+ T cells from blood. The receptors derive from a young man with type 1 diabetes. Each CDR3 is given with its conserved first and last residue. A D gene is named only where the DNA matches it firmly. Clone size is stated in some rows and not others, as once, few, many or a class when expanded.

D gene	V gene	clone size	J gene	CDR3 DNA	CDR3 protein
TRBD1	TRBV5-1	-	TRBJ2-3	TGCGCCAGCAGCTTCCGACAGGGAAGCACAGATACGCAGTATTTT	CASSFRQGSTDTQYF
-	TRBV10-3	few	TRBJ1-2	TGTGCCATCAGTGAGTCCTCAGCCTATGGCTACACCTTC	CAISESSAYGYTF
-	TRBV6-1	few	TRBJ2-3	TGTGCCAGCGCAATTCCCCCAGATACGCAGTATTTT	CASAIPPDTQYF
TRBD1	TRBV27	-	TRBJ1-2	TGTGCCAGCAGTTCCATCCCCGGGACAGTTGGCCTCGGCTACACCTTC	CASSSIPGTVGLGYTF
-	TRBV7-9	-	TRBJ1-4	TGTGCCAGCAGCTTGACCAGTAATGAAAAACTGTTTTTT	CASSLTSNEKLFF
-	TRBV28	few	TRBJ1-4	TGTGCCAGTTGGGGTAATGAAAAACTGTTTTTT	CASWGNEKLFF
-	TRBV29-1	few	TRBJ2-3	TGCAGCGTTGGTTTGTTTGGCGGTGGCACAGATACGCAGTATTTT	CSVGLFGGGTDTQYF
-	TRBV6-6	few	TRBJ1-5	TGTGCCAGCAGTCCCGGCCGAACTGGGCCCCAGCATTTT	CASSPGRTGPQHF
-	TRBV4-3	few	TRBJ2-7	TGCGCCAGCAGCCCGGGCGTGGGGGTGAGGGAGCAGTACTTC	CASSPGVGVREQYF
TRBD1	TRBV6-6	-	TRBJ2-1	TGTGCCAGCCGTACAGGGGGCGTCGGGCAGCAGTTCTTC	CASRTGGVGQQFF
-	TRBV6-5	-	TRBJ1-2	TGTGCCAGCAGGCGGCAGCCAAACTATGGCTACACCTTC	CASRRQPNYGYTF
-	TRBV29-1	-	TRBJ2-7	TGCAGCGTCCAGACAGTCTTACCTCTCTACGAGCAGTACTTC	CSVQTVLPLYEQYF
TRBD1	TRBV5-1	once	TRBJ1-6	TGCGCCAGCAGGGGGAGGACAGGGGATAATTCACCCCTCCACTTT	CASRGRTGDNSPLHF
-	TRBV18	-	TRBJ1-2	TGTGCCAGCTCACCTACTGTCCGGGCCGGTGGCTACACCTTC	CASSPTVRAGGYTF
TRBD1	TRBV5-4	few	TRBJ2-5	TGTGCCAGCAGCACAACAGGGGAAGAGACCCAGTACTTC	CASSTTGEETQYF
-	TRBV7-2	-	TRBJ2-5	TGTGCCAGCAGCCCCACCCCAGAGACCCAGTACTTC	CASSPTPETQYF
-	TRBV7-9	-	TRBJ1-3	TGTGCCAGCAGCCCCGCAGGGAGTGGAAACACCATATATTTT	CASSPAGSGNTIYF
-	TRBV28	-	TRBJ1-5	TGTGCCAGCAGTAGAGCGTTGGGAGAGCCCCAGCATTTT	CASSRALGEPQHF
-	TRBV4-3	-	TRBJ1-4	TGCGCCAGCAGCCCATTGACAGGACAATATGAAAAACTGTTTTTT	CASSPLTGQYEKLFF
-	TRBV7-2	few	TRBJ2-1	TGTGCCAGCAGCTTAGCGCAGGGGATGGGCTCCTACAATGAGCAGTTCTTC	CASSLAQGMGSYNEQFF
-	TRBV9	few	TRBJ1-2	TGTGCCAGCAGCGCCCGAGGTTTGTTTGGCTACACCTTC	CASSARGLFGYTF
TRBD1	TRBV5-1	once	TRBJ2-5	TGCGCCAGCAGCTTAGCGACAGGGCAGATGGGAGAGACCCAGTACTTC	CASSLATGQMGETQYF
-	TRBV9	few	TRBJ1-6	TGTGCCAGCAGCGCGAAACCGTTACAGGGCTCCTATAATTCACCCCTCCACTTT	CASSAKPLQGSYNSPLHF
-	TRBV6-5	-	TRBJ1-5	TGTGCCAGCAGCGGGGCCCATATTTTCCCAGCCCAGCATTTT	CASSGAHIFPAQHF
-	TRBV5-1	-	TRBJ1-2	TGCGCCAGCAGCTTGGCCATTACTAACTATGGCTACACCTTC	CASSLAITNYGYTF
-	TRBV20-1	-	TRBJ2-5	TGCAGTGCCCGGGACCAAGAGACCCAGTACTTC	CSARDQETQYF
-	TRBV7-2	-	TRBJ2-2	TGTGCCAGCAGCTTCCTACAGGGAGGCACCGGGGAGCTGTTTTTT	CASSFLQGGTGELFF
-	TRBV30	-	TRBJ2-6	TGTGCCTGGAGCCCGATGCAAGCTGGGGCCAACGTCCTGACTTTC	CAWSPMQAGANVLTF
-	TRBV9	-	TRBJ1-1	TGTGCCAGCAGCGTAGGACACTTGATGAACACTGAAGCTTTCTTT	CASSVGHLMNTEAFF
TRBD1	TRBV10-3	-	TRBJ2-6	TGTGCCATCAGGGAAGACAGGGGCGGGCCCCATGGGGCCAACGTCCTGACTTTC	CAIREDRGGPHGANVLTF
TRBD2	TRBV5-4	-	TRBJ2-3	TGTGCCAGCAGCCGGACTAGCCCCGCGGATACGCAGTATTTT	CASSRTSPADTQYF
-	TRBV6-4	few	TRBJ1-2	TGTGCCAGCAGTGACTCAGCCGGAATACATGGCTACACCTTC	CASSDSAGIHGYTF
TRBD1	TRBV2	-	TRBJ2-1	TGTGCCAGCAGTACCGGGACAGGACCAACCTACAATGAGCAGTTCTTC	CASSTGTGPTYNEQFF
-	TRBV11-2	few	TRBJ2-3	TGTGCCAGCAGCCCTCTAGCGTCTCCGTATTTT	CASSPLASPYF
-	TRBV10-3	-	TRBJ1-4	TGTGCCACGTGGGGTAATGAAAAACTGTTTTTT	CATWGNEKLFF
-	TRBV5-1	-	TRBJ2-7	TGCGCCAGCAGCTCGAGCCTGGGCCCCCTAGACGAGCAGTACTTC	CASSSSLGPLDEQYF
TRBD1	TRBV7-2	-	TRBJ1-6	TGTGCCAGCAGCATGACCGGGACAGCCAGAACCCTCCACTTT	CASSMTGTARTLHF
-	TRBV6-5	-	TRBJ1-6	TGTGCCAGCAGTTACGCCGGGGGCGATTCACCCCTCCACTTT	CASSYAGGDSPLHF
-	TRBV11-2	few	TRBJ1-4	TGTGCCAGCAGCTTAGACCAGGAGGGGCTGTTTTTT	CASSLDQEGLFF
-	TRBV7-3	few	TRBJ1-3	TGTGCCAGCAGCCCCCATGGAGGTTCTGGAAACACCATATATTTT	CASSPHGGSGNTIYF
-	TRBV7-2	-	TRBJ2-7	TGTGCCAGCAGCTTAGCCGACAGCGGTGTGGGGGAGCAGTACTTC	CASSLADSGVGEQYF
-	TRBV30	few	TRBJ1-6	TGTGCCTGGGGTAAACTCTCCTATAATTCACCCCTCCACTTT	CAWGKLSYNSPLHF